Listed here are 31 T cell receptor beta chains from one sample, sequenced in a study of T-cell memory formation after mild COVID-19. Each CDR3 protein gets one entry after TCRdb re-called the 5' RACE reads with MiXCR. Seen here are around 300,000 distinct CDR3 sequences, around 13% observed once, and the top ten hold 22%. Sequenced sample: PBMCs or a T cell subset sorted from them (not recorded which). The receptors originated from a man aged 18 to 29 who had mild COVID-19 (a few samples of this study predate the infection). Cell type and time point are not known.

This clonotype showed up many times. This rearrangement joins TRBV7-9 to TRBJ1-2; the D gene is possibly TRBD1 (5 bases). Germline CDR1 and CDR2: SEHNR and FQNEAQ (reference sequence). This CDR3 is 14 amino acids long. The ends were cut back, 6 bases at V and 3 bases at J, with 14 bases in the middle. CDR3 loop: CASSSPARDYGYTF. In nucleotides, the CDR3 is TGTGCCAGCAGTTCCCCCGCCAGGGACTATGGCTACACCTTC.

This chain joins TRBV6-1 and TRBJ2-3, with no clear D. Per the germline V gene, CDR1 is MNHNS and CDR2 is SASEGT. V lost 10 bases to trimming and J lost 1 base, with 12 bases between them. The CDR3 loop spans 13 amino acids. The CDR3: CAIQDWGTDTQYF. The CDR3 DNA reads TGTGCCATCCAAGACTGGGGCACAGATACGCAGTATTTT.

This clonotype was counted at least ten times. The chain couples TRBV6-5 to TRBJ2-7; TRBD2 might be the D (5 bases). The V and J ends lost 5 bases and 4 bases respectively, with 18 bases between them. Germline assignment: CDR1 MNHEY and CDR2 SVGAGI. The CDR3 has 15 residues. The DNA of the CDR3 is TGTGCCAGCAGTCTCACTAGGGTTTCGACATACGAGCAGTACTTC. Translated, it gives CASSLTRVSTYEQYF.

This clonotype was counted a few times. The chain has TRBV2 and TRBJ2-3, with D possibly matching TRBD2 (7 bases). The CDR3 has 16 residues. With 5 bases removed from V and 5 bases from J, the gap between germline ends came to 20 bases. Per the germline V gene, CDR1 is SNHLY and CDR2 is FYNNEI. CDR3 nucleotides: TGTGCCAGCAGTCGGACTGGGAGGGACACTAAAGATACGCAGTATTTT. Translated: CASSRTGRDTKDTQYF.

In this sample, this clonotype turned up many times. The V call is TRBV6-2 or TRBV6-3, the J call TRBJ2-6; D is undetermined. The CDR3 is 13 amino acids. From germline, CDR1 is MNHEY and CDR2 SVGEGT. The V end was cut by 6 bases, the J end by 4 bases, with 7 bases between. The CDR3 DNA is TGTGCCAGCAGAAAAGAGGGGGCCAACGTCCTGACTTTC. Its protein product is CASRKEGANVLTF.

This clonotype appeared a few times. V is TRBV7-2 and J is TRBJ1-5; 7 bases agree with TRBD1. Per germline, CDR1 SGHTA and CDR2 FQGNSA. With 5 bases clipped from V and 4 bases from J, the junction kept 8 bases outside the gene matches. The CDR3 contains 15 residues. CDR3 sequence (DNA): TGTGCCAGCAGCAGAGACAGGGCCTTTAATCAGCCCCAGCATTTT. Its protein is CASSRDRAFNQPQHF.

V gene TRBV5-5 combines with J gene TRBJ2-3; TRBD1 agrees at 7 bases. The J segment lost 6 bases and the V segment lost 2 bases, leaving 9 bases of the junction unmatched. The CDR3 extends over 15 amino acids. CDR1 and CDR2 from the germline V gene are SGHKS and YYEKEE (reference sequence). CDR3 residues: CASSFGEGAGDTQYF. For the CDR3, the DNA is TGTGCCAGCAGCTTTGGAGAGGGGGCCGGGGATACGCAGTATTTT.

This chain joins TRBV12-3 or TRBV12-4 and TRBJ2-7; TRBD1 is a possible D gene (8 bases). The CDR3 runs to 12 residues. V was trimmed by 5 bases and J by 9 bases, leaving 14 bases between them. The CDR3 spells CASSIQGEGQYV. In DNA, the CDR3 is TGTGCCAGCAGTATACAGGGGGAGGGGCAGTACGTC.

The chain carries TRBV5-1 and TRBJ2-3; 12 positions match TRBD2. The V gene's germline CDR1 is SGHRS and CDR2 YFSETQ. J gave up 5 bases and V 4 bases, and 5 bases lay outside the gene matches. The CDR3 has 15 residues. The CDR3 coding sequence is TGCGCCAGCAGCCTAGCGGGGGGGCCAATAGATACGCAGTATTTT. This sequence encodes CASSLAGGPIDTQYF.

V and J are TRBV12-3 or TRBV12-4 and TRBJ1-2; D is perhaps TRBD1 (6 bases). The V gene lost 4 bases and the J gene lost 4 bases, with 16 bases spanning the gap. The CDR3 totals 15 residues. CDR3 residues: CASSSRGGGGYGYTF. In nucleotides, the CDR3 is TGTGCCAGCAGTTCCCGAGGAGGGGGAGGCTATGGCTACACCTTC.

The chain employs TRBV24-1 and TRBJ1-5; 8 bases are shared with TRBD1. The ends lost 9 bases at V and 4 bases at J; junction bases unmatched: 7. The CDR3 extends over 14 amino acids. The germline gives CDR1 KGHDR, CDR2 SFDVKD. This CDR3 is CATARGLGNQPQHF. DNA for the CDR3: TGTGCCACCGCCAGGGGGCTAGGGAATCAGCCCCAGCATTTT.

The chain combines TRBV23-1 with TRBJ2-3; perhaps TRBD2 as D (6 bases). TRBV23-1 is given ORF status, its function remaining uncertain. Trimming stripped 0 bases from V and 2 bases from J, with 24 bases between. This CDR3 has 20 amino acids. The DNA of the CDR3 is TGCGCCAGCAGTCAATCCGACCGGCGGGGCAGGCGTTGGGCCACAGATACGCAGTATTTT. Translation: CASSQSDRRGRRWATDTQYF.

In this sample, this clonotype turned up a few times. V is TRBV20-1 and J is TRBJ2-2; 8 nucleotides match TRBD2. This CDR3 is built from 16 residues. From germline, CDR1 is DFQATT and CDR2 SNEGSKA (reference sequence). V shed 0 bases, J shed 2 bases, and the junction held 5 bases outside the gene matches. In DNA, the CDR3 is TGCAGTGCTAGAGATCCTCTAGCGGGTAACACCGGGGAGCTGTTTTTT. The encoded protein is CSARDPLAGNTGELFF.

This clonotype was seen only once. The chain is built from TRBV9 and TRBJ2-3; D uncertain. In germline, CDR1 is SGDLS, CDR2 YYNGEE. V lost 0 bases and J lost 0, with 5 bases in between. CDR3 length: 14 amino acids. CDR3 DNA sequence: TGTGCCAGCAGCGTAGCTAGAAGCACAGATACGCAGTATTTT. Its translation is CASSVARSTDTQYF. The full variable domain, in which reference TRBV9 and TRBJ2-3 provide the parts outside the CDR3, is DSGVTQTPKHLITATGQRVTLRCSPRSGDLSVYWYQQSLDQGLQFLIQYYNGEERAKGNILERFSAQQFPDLHSELNLSSLELGDSALYFCASSVARSTDTQYFGPGTRLTVL.

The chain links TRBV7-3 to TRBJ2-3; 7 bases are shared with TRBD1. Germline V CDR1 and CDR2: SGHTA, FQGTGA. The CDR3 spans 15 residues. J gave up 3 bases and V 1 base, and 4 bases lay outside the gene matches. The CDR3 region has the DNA TGTGCCAGCAGCTTAATCGGGACAGCTACAGATACGCAGTATTTT. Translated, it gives CASSLIGTATDTQYF.

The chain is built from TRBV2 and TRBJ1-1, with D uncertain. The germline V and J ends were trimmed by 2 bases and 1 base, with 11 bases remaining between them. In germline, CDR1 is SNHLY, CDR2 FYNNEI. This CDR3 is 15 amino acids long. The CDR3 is CASSEWNRRNTEAFF. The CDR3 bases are TGTGCCAGCAGTGAATGGAACAGAAGGAACACTGAAGCTTTCTTT. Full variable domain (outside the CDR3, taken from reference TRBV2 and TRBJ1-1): EPEVTQTPSHQVTQMGQEVILRCVPISNHLYFYWYRQILGQKVEFLVSFYNNEISEKSEIFDDQFSVERPDGSNFTLKIRSTKLEDSAMYFCASSEWNRRNTEAFFGQGTRLTVV.

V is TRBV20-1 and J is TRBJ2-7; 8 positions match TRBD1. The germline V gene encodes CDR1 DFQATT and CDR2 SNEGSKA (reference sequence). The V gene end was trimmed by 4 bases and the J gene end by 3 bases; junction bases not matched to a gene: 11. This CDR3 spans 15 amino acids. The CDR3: CSAKGETGAFYEQYF. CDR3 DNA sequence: TGCAGTGCTAAGGGGGAGACAGGGGCCTTCTACGAGCAGTACTTC.

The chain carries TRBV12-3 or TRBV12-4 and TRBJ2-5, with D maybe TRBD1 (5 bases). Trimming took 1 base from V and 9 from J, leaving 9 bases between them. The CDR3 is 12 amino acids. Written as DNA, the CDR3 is TGTGCCAGCAGTTTAGGTACCAGGGCCCAGTACTTC. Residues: CASSLGTRAQYF.

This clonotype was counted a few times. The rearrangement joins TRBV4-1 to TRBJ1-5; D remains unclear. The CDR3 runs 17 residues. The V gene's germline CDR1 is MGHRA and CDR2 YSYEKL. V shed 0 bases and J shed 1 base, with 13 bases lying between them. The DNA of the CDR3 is TGCGCCAGCAGCCAAGAAGGTCTGGGTAGGAGCAATCAGCCCCAGCATTTT. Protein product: CASSQEGLGRSNQPQHF.

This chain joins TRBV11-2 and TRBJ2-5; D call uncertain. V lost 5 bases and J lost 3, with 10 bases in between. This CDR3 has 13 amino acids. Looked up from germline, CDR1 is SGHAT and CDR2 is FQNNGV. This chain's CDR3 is CASSPPGKETQYF. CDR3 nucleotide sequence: TGTGCCAGCAGCCCCCCGGGTAAAGAGACCCAGTACTTC.

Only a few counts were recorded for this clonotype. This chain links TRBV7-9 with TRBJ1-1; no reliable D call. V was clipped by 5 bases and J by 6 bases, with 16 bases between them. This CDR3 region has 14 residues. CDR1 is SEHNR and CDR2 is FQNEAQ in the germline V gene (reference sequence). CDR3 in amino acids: CASSPDTGMAEAFF. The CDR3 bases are TGTGCCAGCAGCCCCGACACCGGAATGGCTGAAGCTTTCTTT.

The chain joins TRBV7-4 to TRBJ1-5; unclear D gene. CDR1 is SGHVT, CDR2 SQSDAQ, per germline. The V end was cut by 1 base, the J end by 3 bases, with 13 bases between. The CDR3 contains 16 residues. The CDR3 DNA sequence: TGTGCCAGCAGCTTAGAGCAGAATAAGGCCAATCAGCCCCAGCATTTT. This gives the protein CASSLEQNKANQPQHF. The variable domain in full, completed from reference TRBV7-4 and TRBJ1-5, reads GAGVSQSPRYKVAKRGRDVALRCDSISGHVTLYWYRQTLGQGSEVLTYSQSDAQRDKSGRPSGRFSAERPERSVSTLKIQRTEQGDSAVYLCASSLEQNKANQPQHFGDGTRLSIL.

CDR3 sequence (DNA): TGTGCCAGCAGTTTATCCGGAGGGTTGGTTGGGGAGCTGTTTTTT. As protein: CASSLSGGLVGELFF. This chain joins TRBV27 and TRBJ2-2, with a weak D call TRBD2 (6 bases). The V gene's germline CDR1 is MNHEY and CDR2 SMNVEV (reference sequence). Trimming took 0 bases from V and 8 from J, leaving 13 bases between them. The CDR3 is 15 amino acids.

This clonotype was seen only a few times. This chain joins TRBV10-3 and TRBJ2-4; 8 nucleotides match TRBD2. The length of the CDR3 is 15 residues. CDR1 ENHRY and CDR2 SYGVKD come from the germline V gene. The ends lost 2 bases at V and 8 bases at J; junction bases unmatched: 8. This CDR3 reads CAISETGGAPDIQYF. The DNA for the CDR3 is TGTGCCATCAGTGAGACCGGGGGGGCCCCGGACATTCAGTACTTC.

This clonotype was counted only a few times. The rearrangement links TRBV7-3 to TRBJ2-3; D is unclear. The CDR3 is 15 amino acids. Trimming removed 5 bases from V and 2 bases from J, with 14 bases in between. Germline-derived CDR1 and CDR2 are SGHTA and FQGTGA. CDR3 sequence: CASSPTPGATDTQYF. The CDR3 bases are TGTGCCAGCAGCCCGACTCCCGGTGCCACAGATACGCAGTATTTT.

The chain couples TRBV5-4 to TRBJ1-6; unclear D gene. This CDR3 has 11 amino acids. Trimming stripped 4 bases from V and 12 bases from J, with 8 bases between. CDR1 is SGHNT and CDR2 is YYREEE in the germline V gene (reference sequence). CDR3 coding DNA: TGTGCCAGCAGCCGTGACGGACCCCTCCACTTT. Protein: CASSRDGPLHF. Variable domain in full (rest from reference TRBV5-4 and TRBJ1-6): ETGVTQSPTHLIKTRGQQVTLRCSSQSGHNTVSWYQQALGQGPQFIFQYYREEENGRGNFPPRFSGLQFPNYSSELNVNALELDDSALYLCASSRDGPLHFGNGTRLTVT.

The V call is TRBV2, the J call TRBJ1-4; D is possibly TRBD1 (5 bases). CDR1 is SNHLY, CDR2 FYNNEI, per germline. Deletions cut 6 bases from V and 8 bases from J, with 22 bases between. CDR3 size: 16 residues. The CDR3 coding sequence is TGTGCCAGCAGCCAAACCGGGACTCCGACCGGGGAAAAACTGTTTTTT. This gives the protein CASSQTGTPTGEKLFF.

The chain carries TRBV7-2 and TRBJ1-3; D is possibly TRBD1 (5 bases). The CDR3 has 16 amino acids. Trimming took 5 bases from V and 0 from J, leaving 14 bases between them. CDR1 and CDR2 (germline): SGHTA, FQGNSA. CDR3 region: CASSGSMTVSGNTIYF. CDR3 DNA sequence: TGTGCCAGCAGCGGGAGTATGACAGTCTCTGGAAACACCATATATTTT.

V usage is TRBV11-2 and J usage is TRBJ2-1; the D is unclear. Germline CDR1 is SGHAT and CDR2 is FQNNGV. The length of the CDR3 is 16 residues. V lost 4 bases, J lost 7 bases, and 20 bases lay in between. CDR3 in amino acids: CASSSKEALDTNEQFF. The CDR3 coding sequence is TGTGCCAGCAGCTCCAAAGAGGCGCTCGACACGAATGAGCAGTTCTTC.

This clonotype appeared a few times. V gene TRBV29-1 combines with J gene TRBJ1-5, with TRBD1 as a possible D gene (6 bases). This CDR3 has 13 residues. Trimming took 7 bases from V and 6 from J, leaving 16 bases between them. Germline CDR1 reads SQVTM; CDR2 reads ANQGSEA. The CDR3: CSDHREAGQPQHF. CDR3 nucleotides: TGCAGCGATCACAGGGAGGCCGGTCAGCCCCAGCATTTT.

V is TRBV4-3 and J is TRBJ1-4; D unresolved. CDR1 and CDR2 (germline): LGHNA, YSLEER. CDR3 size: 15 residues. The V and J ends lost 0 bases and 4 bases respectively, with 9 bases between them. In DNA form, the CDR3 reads TGCGCCAGCAGCCAAGATTATGCCTATAATGAAAAACTGTTTTTT. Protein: CASSQDYAYNEKLFF.